Below, 19 T cell receptor beta chains from the same sample are listed, as sequenced in a study of vaccination and CD4 T cells after COVID-19. No cognate antigen is known for these TCRs. Sample treatment: approximately 10-day PBMC culture with coronavirus spike peptide pools or control peptides (ViraFEST assay). Researchers used the Oncomine TCR Beta short-read assay to sequence DNA from cultured CD4+ T cells. TCRdb fed the PCR reads into MiXCR, producing one record per CDR3 protein. The profile shows roughly 15,000 distinct CDR3 sequences, 30% to 50% of them singletons. Material for sequencing was CD4+ T cells from blood, cultured in vitro. These receptors all come from a human donor who had recovered from COVID-19.

The genes are TRBV6-1 and TRBJ2-5, with 11 nucleotides matching TRBD1. The CDR3 runs 14 residues. Trimming removed 7 bases from V and 5 bases from J; junction bases left unmatched: 6. The germline gives CDR1 MNHNS, CDR2 SASEGT. CDR3 residues: CASILDRGRETQYF. The CDR3 DNA follows: TGTGCCAGCATCCTGGACAGGGGGCGTGAGACCCAGTACTTC.

CDR3 sequence: CASSYFWVQGELFF. DNA of the CDR3: TGTGCCAGCAGTTACTTCTGGGTTCAAGGGGAGCTGTTTTTT. The rearrangement links TRBV6-2 or TRBV6-3 to TRBJ2-2; D is uncertain. CDR1 and CDR2 from the germline V gene are MNHEY and SVGEGT. This CDR3 has 14 residues. V gave up 1 base and J gave up 8 bases, with 11 bases separating them.

The V gene is TRBV7-3, the J gene TRBJ2-7; 7 bases line up with TRBD1. Germline-derived CDR1 and CDR2 are SGHTA and FQGTGA. The CDR3 is made up of 15 amino acids. V shed 5 bases and J 7 bases; nucleotides not matched to a gene: 14. CDR3 in DNA: TGTGCCAGCAGCCCGACCGGGACAGCTATTTTTGAGCAGTACTTC. It translates to CASSPTGTAIFEQYF. Full variable domain (rest looked up from reference TRBV7-3 and TRBJ2-7): GAGVSQTPSNKVTEKGKYVELRCDPISGHTALYWYRQSLGQGPEFLIYFQGTGAADDSGLPNDRFFAVRPEGSVSTLKIQRTERGDSAVYLCASSPTGTAIFEQYFGPGTRLTVT.

This sequence joins TRBV5-5 and TRBJ2-7, with 7 bases identical to TRBD2. J lost 4 bases, V lost 5 bases, and 9 bases had no gene match. The CDR3 runs 14 residues. CDR1 and CDR2 from the germline V gene are SGHKS and YYEKEE (reference sequence). The CDR3 here is CASSLGLGGYEQYF. The DNA for the CDR3 is TGTGCCAGCAGTCTGGGATTGGGAGGGTACGAGCAGTACTTC.

This clonotype was detected only once. The V gene is TRBV6-2 or TRBV6-3, the J gene TRBJ2-5, with D perhaps assigned TRBD1 or TRBD2 (5 bases each). The CDR3 is 15 residues long. The germline V and J ends were trimmed by 6 bases and 1 base, with 15 bases remaining between them. From germline, CDR1 is MNHEY and CDR2 SVGEGT. The CDR3 reads CASRPGKRGQETQYF. The CDR3 DNA sequence: TGTGCCAGCAGACCGGGGAAAAGGGGCCAAGAGACCCAGTACTTC.

This clonotype was seen a few times. This CDR3 reads CASSYSGDSYEQYF. The CDR3 region has the DNA TGTGCCAGCAGTTACTCGGGCGACTCCTACGAGCAGTACTTC. The V gene is TRBV6-2 or TRBV6-3, the J gene TRBJ2-7; D is undetermined. CDR1 and CDR2 from the germline V gene are MNHEY and SVGEGT. The CDR3 is made up of 14 amino acids. Deletions cut 0 bases from V and 0 bases from J, with 6 bases between.

The chain recombines TRBV10-3 with TRBJ1-1; D call uncertain. The V gene's germline CDR1 is ENHRY and CDR2 SYGVKD. This CDR3 spans 11 amino acids. V shed 10 bases and J shed 4 bases, with 10 bases lying between them. CDR3 amino acids: CANGRGTEAFF. The CDR3 DNA reads as TGTGCCAACGGTCGGGGCACTGAAGCTTTCTTT.

The CDR3 DNA sequence: TGTGCCAGCAGGACAGGGTTGAACACCATATATTTT. Its protein product is CASRTGLNTIYF. The rearrangement joins TRBV6-2 or TRBV6-3 to TRBJ1-3, with TRBD1 identical over 7 bases. V was clipped by 6 bases and J by 7 bases; unmatched bases: 3. The CDR3 covers 12 residues. Looked up from germline, CDR1 is MNHEY and CDR2 is SVGEGT.

The chain recombines TRBV5-4 with TRBJ1-6, with a possible D match to TRBD1 (6 bases). Germline-derived CDR1 and CDR2 are SGHNT and YYREEE (reference sequence). Trimming shortened V by 4 bases and J by 10 bases, and 15 bases separated the two germline ends. The CDR3 has 14 amino acids. The CDR3 loop is CASSPLQGNSPLHF. DNA for the CDR3: TGTGCCAGCAGCCCATTACAGGGTAACTCACCCCTCCACTTT.

J is TRBJ2-5 and V is TRBV6-1; either TRBD1 or TRBD2 may supply D (5 bases each). V lost 3 bases and J lost 6, with 17 bases in between. From germline, CDR1 is MNHNS and CDR2 SASEGT. The CDR3 sequence is 15 residues long. CDR3 in DNA: TGTGCCAGCAGTGACTCAGGGACGGCGGTACAGACCCAGTACTTC. Residues: CASSDSGTAVQTQYF.

The J gene is TRBJ1-6, the V gene TRBV2; weak D call: TRBD1 (6 bases). Germline V CDR1 and CDR2: SNHLY, FYNNEI. This CDR3 has 12 residues. Trimming took 9 bases from V and 10 from J, leaving 13 bases between them. The CDR3 sequence is CASGQSTSPLHF. The CDR3, as DNA: TGTGCCAGTGGACAGAGCACCTCACCCCTCCACTTT.

The chain links TRBV7-2 to TRBJ2-1; no firm D call. Germline V gene data show CDR1 as SGHTA and CDR2 as FQGNSA. CDR3 length equals 16 residues. Trimming stripped 4 bases from V and 5 bases from J, with 18 bases between. As DNA, the CDR3 is TGTGCCAGCAGCTCCAGAGTCTCAAACTCGGACAATGAGCAGTTCTTC. It codes for CASSSRVSNSDNEQFF. Variable domain in full (rest from reference TRBV7-2 and TRBJ2-1): GAGVSQSPSNKVTEKGKDVELRCDPISGHTALYWYRQSLGQGLEFLIYFQGNSAPDKSGLPSDRFSAERTGGSVSTLTIQRTQQEDSAVYLCASSSRVSNSDNEQFFGPGTRLTVL.

The gene calls are TRBV10-3 and TRBJ2-7; tentatively, D is TRBD1 (6 bases). The germline gives CDR1 ENHRY, CDR2 SYGVKD. Between the trimmed V and J ends, which lost 10 bases and 1 base, there was a span of 17 bases. The CDR3 extends over 14 amino acids. The CDR3, as DNA: TGTGCCACCTCGGACAGTCTGGAGTCCTACGAGCAGTACTTC. Its protein product is CATSDSLESYEQYF.

This clonotype was recorded a few times. The rearrangement links TRBV19 to TRBJ2-2; D not resolved. V lost 0 bases and J lost 6, with 8 bases in between. The CDR3 is 14 residues long. The germline V gene has CDR1 LNHDA and CDR2 SQIVND (reference sequence). CDR3 coding DNA: TGTGCCAGTAGTATAGATCATACAGCCGGGGAGCTGTTTTTT. It yields the protein CASSIDHTAGELFF.

This clonotype was recorded a few times. The V gene is TRBV4-2, the J gene TRBJ2-5; no reliable D call. Germline V CDR1 and CDR2: LGHNA, YNFKEQ. Trimming pared 1 base from V and 4 bases from J, leaving 10 bases between. CDR3 length equals 14 residues. Here the CDR3 DNA reads TGTGCCAGCAGCCAAGGCGGATTGGGAGAGACCCAGTACTTC. This gives the protein CASSQGGLGETQYF.

The CDR3 nucleotides read TGTGCCAGCATTAGACAGGGGGCGCGAGAGACCCAGTACTTC. Its protein product is CASIRQGARETQYF. The V and J genes are TRBV2 and TRBJ2-5; 10 bases are a match to TRBD1. V lost 7 bases, J lost 4 bases, and 6 bases stayed unmatched. CDR3 length: 14 amino acids. Germline V gene sequence: CDR1 SNHLY, CDR2 FYNNEI.

J is TRBJ2-7 and V is TRBV6-1; D gene uncertain. Germline loops: CDR1 MNHNS, CDR2 SASEGT. V lost 7 bases, J lost 8 bases, and 15 bases lay in between. CDR3 length equals 12 residues. The CDR3 coding sequence is TGTGCCAGCACCTCTGGGATCGGGCAGCAGTACTTC. Its translation: CASTSGIGQQYF.

The chain is built from TRBV7-8 and TRBJ1-5, with TRBD1 identical over 7 bases. CDR3 length equals 15 residues. CDR1 and CDR2 from the germline V gene are SGHVS and FQNEAQ. V dropped 5 bases and J dropped 4; count of bases not matched to a gene: 8. The CDR3 coding sequence is TGTGCCAGCAGCCTCGGACAGGCTCTAAATCAGCCCCAGCATTTT. This sequence encodes CASSLGQALNQPQHF.

This clonotype was seen a handful of times. This chain connects TRBV7-2 to TRBJ1-5; TRBD1 might be the D (6 bases). Germline CDR1 and CDR2: SGHTA and FQGNSA. V was cut by 5 bases and J by 0 bases, with 14 bases left in between. CDR3 length: 16 residues. The CDR3 loop is CASSPQGLISNQPQHF. The DNA for the CDR3 is TGTGCCAGCAGCCCACAGGGACTTATTAGCAATCAGCCCCAGCATTTT.